The sequence of this TCR beta chain was determined in a study of T cell changes during pregnancy in multiple sclerosis. This CDR3 spans 15 amino acids. The V gene's germline CDR1 is MRHNA and CDR2 SNTAGT. The ends lost 3 bases at V and 6 bases at J; junction bases unmatched: 7. Sequencing used immunoSEQ multiplex PCR; TCRdb keeps in-frame clones, though not all of them. Of approximately 44,000 clones listed, 91% were seen once; the top ten hold less than 0.75%. The TCR comes from a female donor with multiple sclerosis, enrolled in a pregnancy study. The sample here was CD4+ T cells from peripheral blood mononuclear cells, taken before pregnancy. The V and J genes are TRBV6-4 and TRBJ1-5; 8 bases agree with TRBD1. CDR3 sequence (DNA): TGTGCCAGCAGTGAGGGAACAGGGGGGGGTCAGCCCCAGCATTTT. Amino acids: CASSEGTGGGQPQHF.